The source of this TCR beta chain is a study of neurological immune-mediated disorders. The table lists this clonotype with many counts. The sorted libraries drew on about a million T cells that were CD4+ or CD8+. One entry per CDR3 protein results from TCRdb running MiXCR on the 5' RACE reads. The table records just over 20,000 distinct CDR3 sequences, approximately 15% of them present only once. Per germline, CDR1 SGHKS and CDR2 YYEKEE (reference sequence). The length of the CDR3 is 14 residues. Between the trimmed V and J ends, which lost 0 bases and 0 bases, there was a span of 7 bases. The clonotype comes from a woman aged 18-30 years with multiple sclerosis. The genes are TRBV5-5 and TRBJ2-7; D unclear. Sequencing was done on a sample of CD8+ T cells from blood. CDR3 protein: CASSLGRASYEQYF. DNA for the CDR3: TGTGCCAGCAGCTTGGGAAGGGCCTCCTACGAGCAGTACTTC.